The present TCR beta chain was sequenced within a study of T cell repertoires in aging, cancer and after chemotherapy. About the study: Pre- and post-chemotherapy samples were paired from chronic lymphocytic leukemia patients treated with fludarabine- or bendamustine-based regimens. The full dataset contained several million TCR reads. Study-level findings and limits: Compared with age-matched healthy donors, untreated hematological or solid cancer patients showed higher blood TCR clonality.

Note on this clonotype: Its target is not known. This sequence may be a read error, since a much larger clone differs from it by one base.

Peripheral blood genomic DNA, not sorted cells or RNA, was the template. This CDR3 region has 17 residues. Germline V CDR1 and CDR2: MNHEY, SMNVEV (reference sequence). Multiplex touch-down PCR with TRB-A/B primers amplified rearranged V-D-J TRB sequences. TCRdb analysed the multiplex PCR reads with MiXCR anew, one entry per CDR3 protein. Of 1,500 to 2,000 distinct CDR3 sequences in the sample, 20% to 25% were seen once. The rearrangement uses TRBV27 and TRBJ2-1; D is tentatively TRBD1 or TRBD2 (6 bases each). The clonotype comes from a human donor with a blood cancer. Sequencing was done on a sample of blood. The CDR3 is CASSLYGGLSSYNKQFF. The CDR3 DNA sequence: TGTGCCAGCAGTTTATACGGGGGCCTTAGCTCCTACAATAAGCAGTTCTTC.